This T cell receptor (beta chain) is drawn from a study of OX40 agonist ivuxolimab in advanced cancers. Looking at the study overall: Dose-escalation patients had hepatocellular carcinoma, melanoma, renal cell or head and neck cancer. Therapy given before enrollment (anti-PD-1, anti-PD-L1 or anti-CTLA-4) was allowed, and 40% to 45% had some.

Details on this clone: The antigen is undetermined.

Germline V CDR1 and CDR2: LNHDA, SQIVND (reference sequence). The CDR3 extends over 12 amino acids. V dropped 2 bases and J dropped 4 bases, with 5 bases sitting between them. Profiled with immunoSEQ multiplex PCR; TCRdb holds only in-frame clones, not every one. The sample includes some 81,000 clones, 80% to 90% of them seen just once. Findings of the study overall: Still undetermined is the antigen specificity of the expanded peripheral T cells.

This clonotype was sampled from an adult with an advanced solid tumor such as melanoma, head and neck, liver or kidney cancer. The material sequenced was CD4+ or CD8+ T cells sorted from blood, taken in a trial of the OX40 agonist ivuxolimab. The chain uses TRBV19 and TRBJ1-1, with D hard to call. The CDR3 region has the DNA TGTGCCAGTAGTATATTGGGCACTGAAGCTTTCTTT. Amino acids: CASSILGTEAFF.